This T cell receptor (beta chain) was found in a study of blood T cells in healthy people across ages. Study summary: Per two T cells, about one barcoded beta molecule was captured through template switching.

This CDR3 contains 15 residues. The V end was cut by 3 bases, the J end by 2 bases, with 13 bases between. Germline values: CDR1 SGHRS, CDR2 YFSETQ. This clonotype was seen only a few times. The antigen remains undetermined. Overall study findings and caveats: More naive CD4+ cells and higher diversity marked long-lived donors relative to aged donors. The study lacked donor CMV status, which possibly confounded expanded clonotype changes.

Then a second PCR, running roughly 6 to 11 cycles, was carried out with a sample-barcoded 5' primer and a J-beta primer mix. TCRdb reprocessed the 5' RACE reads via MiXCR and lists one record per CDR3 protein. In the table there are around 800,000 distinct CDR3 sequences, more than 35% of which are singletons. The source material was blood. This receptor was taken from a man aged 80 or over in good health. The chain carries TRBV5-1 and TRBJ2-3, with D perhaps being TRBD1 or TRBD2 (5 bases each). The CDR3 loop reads CASSSGVGHTDTQYF. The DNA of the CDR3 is TGCGCCAGCAGCTCCGGGGTGGGGCACACAGATACGCAGTATTTT.